The sequence of this T cell receptor beta chain was determined in a study of technical replicates of blood from a few donors. Looked up from germline, CDR1 is LGHNA and CDR2 is YSLEER. The length of the CDR3 is 15 residues. V lost 4 bases, J lost 5 bases, and 10 bases stayed unmatched. This table comes from immunoSEQ multiplex PCR, and its TCRdb copy is limited to in-frame clones, with some not included. Altogether about 53,000 clones are present, 86% being singletons, with the ten largest covering 5% to 6%. This chain connects TRBV4-3 to TRBJ2-5; 7 bases map to TRBD2. Sequencing was done on a sample of PBMCs. This receptor was identified in a human donor in good health. Some clones in this sample may be carry-over from other donors' samples. As DNA, the CDR3 is TGCGCCAGCAGCCTCCGATATAGCGGGCAGGAGACCCAGTACTTC. Its translation is CASSLRYSGQETQYF.